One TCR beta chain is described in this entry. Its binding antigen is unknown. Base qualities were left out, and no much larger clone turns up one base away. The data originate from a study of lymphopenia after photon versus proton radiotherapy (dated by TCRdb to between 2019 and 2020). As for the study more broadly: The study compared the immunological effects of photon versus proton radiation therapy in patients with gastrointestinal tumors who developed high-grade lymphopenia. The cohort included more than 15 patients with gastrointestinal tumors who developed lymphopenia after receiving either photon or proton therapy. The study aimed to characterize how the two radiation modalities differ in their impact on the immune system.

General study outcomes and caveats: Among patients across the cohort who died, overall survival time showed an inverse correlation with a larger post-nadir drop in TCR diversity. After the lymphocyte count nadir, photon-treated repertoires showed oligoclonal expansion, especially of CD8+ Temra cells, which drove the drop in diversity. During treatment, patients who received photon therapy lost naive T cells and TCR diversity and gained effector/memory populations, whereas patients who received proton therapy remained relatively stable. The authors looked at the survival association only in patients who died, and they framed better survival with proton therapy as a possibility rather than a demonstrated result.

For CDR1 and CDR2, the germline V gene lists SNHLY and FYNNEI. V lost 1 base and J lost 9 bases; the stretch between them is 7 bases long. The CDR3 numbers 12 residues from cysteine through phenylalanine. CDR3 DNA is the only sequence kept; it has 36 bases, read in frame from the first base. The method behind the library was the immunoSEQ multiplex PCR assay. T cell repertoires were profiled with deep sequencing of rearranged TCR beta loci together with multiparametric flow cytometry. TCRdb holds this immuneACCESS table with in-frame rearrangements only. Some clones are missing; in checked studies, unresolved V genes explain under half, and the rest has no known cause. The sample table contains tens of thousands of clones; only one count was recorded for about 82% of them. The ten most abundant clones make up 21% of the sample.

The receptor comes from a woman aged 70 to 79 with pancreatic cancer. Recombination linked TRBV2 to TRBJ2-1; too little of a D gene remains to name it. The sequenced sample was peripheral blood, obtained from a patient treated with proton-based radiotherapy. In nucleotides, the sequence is TGTGCCAGCAGTGAAGTTAGGTCTGAGCAGTTCTTC. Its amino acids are CASSEVRSEQFF.